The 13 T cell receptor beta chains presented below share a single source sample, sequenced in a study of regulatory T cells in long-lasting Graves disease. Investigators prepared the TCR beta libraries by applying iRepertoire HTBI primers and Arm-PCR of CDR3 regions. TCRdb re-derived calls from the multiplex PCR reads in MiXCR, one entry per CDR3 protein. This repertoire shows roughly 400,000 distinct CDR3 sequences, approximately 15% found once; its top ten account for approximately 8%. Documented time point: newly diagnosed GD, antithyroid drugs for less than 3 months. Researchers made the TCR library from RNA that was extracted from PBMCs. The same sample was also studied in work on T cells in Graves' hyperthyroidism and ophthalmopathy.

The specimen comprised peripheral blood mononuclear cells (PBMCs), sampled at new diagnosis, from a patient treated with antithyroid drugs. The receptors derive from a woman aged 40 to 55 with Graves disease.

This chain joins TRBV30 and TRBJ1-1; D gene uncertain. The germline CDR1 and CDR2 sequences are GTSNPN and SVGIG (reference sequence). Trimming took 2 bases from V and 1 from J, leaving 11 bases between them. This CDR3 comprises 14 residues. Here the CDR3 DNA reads TGTGCCTGGAGTTGGGAGGGCAAGAACACTGAAGCTTTCTTT. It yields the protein CAWSWEGKNTEAFF.

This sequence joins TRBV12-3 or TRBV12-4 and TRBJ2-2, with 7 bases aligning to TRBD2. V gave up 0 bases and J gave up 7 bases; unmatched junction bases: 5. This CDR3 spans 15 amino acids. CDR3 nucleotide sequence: TGTGCCAGCAGTTTAGCCCCGGGGAGGGGCGGGGAGCTGTTTTTT. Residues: CASSLAPGRGGELFF.

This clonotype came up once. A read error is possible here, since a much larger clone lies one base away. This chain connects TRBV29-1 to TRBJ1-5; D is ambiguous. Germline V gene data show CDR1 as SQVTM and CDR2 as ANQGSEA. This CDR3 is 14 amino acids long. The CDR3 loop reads CSVSFSRFNRPQHF. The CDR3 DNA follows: TGCAGCGTTTCATTTTCCAGGTTCAATCGGCCCCAGCATTTT.

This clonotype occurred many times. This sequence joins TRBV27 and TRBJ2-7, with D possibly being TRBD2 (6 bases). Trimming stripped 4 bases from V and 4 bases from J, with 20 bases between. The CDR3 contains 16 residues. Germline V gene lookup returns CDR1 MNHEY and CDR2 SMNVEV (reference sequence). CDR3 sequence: CASSSLGAGKGYEQYF. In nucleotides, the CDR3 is TGTGCCAGCAGTTCACTCGGGGCGGGGAAGGGATACGAGCAGTACTTC.

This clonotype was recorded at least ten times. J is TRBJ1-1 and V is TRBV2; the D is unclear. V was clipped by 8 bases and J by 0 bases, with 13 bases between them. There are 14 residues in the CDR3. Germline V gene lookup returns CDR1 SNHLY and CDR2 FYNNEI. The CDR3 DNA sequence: TGTGCCAGCGGGGAGCGGACCGTGAACACTGAAGCTTTCTTT. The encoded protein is CASGERTVNTEAFF.

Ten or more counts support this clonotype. The chain's CDR3 is CASSEQRAAGQETQYF. The CDR3 DNA is TGTGCCAGCAGTGAACAGAGGGCAGCTGGCCAAGAGACCCAGTACTTC. The chain combines TRBV6-1 with TRBJ2-5; the D gene is possibly TRBD2 (5 bases). The CDR3 runs 16 residues. Per the germline V gene, CDR1 is MNHNS and CDR2 is SASEGT. V gave up 2 bases and J gave up 1 base, with 14 bases separating them.

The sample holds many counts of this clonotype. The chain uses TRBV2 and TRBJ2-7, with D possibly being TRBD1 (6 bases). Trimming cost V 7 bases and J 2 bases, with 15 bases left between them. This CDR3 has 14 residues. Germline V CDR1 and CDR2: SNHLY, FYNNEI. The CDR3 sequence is CASTRWTETYEQYF. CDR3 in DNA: TGTGCCAGCACCCGATGGACAGAGACCTACGAGCAGTACTTC.

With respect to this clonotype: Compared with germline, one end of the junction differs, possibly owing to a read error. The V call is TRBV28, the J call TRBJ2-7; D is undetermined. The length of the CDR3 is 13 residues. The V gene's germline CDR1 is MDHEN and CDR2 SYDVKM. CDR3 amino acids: CASAGPPSYEQHF. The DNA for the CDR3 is TGTGCCAGTGCCGGGCCACCCTCCTACGAGCAGCACTTC.

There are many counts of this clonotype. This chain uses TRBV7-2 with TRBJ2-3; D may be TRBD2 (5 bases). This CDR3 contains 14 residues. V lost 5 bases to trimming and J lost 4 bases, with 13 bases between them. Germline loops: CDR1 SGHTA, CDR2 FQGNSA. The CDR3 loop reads CASSPLAFSDTQYF. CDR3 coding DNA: TGTGCCAGCAGCCCTTTAGCGTTTTCAGATACGCAGTATTTT.

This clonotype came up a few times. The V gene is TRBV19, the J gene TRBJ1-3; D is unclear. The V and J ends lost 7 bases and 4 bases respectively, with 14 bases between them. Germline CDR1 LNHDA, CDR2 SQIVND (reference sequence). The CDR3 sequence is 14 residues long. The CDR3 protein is CASTPATVGNTIYF. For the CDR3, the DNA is TGTGCCAGTACCCCCGCGACGGTCGGAAACACCATATATTTT.

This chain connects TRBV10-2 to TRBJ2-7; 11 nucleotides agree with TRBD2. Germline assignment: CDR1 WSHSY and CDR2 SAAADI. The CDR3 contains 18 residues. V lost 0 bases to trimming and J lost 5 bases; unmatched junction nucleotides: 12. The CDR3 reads CASSESSRLAGLENEQYF. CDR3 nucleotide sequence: TGCGCCAGCAGTGAGTCGAGTAGACTAGCGGGACTTGAGAACGAGCAGTACTTC.

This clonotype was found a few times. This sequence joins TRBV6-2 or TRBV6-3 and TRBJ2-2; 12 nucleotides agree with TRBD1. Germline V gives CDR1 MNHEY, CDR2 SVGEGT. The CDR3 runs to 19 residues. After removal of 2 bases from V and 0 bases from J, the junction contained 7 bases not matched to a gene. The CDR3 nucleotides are TGTGCCAGCAGTTACATTTTGGGGGACAGGGGGCCGAACACCGGGGAGCTGTTTTTT. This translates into CASSYILGDRGPNTGELFF.

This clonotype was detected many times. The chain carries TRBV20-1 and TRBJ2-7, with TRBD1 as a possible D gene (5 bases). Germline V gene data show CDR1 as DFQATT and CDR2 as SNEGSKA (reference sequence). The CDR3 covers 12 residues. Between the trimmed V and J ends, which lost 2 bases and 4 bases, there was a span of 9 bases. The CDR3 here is CSARRGPYEQYF. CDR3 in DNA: TGCAGTGCTAGAAGGGGCCCGTACGAGCAGTACTTC.